The 27 T cell receptor delta chains reported below all come from one sample, sequenced in a study of γδ T cells in repeated Plasmodium falciparum infection. Flow sorting of PBMC yielded separate Vgamma9/Vdelta2+ and Vdelta2-negative gammadelta T cell populations for bulk repertoire analysis. TCRdb re-called the multiplex PCR reads via CATT. The sample records tens of thousands of delta-chain clones, approximately 0.92% being singletons. Sequencing was performed on gamma-delta T cells from blood. Receptors originate from a pool of human donors (malaria-infected and uninfected, not separated).

This clone showed up just a few times. The protein recorded in TCRdb matches a much larger clone and deviates from this DNA's translation at residue 14, suggesting a read error; the protein here is obtained by translating the DNA. CDR3 DNA: TGTGCCTGTGACACGCTCCTTCCTAGATTGGTGGTTGGCACCGCAACCGATAAACTCATCTTT. Protein: CACDTLLPRLVVGTATDKLIF. The chain has TRDV2 and TRDJ1; 8 nucleotides align to TRDD2. J gave up 2 bases and V 1 base, and 23 bases lay outside the gene matches. The CDR3 spans 21 residues. CDR1 is GEAIGNYY and CDR2 is EKD in the germline V gene.

As for this clone: The protein given by TCRdb reflects a much larger clone and differs at residue 11 from this DNA's translation, likely from a read error; the protein shown is the DNA's translation. This sequence joins TRDV1 and TRDJ1; 7 bases are shared with TRDD3. V was clipped by 2 bases and J by 5 bases; unmatched bases: 26. This CDR3 has 21 amino acids. In germline, CDR1 is TSWWSYY, CDR2 QGS. The CDR3 DNA reads TGTGCTCTTGGGGAATTCACGGCGGTACTGAGGGATACTGTCGTCATGGATAAACTCATCTTT. Encoded protein: CALGEFTAVLRDTVVMDKLIF.

This clone came up many times. TCRdb pairs this DNA with a much larger clone's protein that differs at residue 8, likely a read error; the protein shown was translated from the DNA. The CDR3 region is CALGEPNPHTSSPTDKLIF. The CDR3, as DNA: TGTGCTCTTGGGGAACCAAACCCTCACACTTCTTCCCCCACCGATAAACTCATCTTT. The chain links TRDV1 to TRDJ1; D possibly corresponds to TRDD2 (5 bases). The J gene is absent in TCRdb and was assigned here via DNA matching to germline. Germline CDR1 reads TSWWSYY; CDR2 reads QGS. The CDR3 is 19 residues long. The ends were cut back, 1 base at V and 1 base at J, with 22 bases in the middle.

In the case of this clone: This sequence is one base from a far larger clone and is likely a read error. Other DNA sequences within the sample encode an identical CDR3. This chain uses TRDV2 with TRDJ1; 7 nucleotides match TRDD3. TCRdb records no J gene; here it was assigned by comparing the DNA to germline. The length of the CDR3 is 18 residues. Germline-derived CDR1 and CDR2 are GEAIGNYY and EKD. CDR3 sequence reads: CACDQNGPTGVDTDKLIF. The DNA of the CDR3 is TGTGCCTGTGACCAAAATGGCCCAACTGGGGTGGACACTGATAAACTCATCTTT.

Ten or more counts support this clone. The TCRdb record carries a much larger clone's protein, which differs from this DNA's translation at residue 7; a read error is the likely cause, and the protein listed here is the DNA translation. The rearrangement links TRDV2 to TRDJ1, with 8 bases fitting TRDD3. TCRdb does not report a J gene; here it was assigned by matching the DNA to germline references. The germline V gene encodes CDR1 GEAIGNYY and CDR2 EKD. This CDR3 contains 19 residues. V shed 3 bases and J 0 bases; nucleotides not matched to a gene: 17. The CDR3 DNA follows: TGTGCCTGTGACTCTCTAGCTGGGGGACAGACTGAGTACACCGATAAACTCATCTTT. Amino acid sequence: CACDSLAGGQTEYTDKLIF.

This clone has just a few counts. With a far larger clone one base away, a read error is the likely cause. This sample includes further DNA sequences coding for the same CDR3. The rearrangement links TRDV1 to TRDJ1, with D possibly matching TRDD3 (5 bases). The germline V gene has CDR1 TSWWSYY and CDR2 QGS. The CDR3 contains 18 residues. The CDR3 nucleotides read TGTGCTCTCAAAAAAGGGGGCCCCCCACGTCCGTACACCGATAAACTTATCTTT. It yields the protein CALKKGGPPRPYTDKLIF.

As for this clone: TCRdb attributes to this sequence the protein of a much larger clone, which differs from the DNA translation at residue 9; a read error is likely, and the protein displayed is translated from the DNA. The chain carries TRDV2 and TRDJ1; D may correspond to TRDD1 or TRDD3 (5 bases each). TCRdb offers no J gene call, so here the DNA was matched to germline to obtain one. CDR1 and CDR2 (germline): GEAIGNYY, EKD. The CDR3 is made up of 15 amino acids. The V and J ends lost 3 bases and 3 bases respectively, with 16 bases between them. The CDR3 protein is CACDEMRDPPDKLIF. CDR3 bases: TGTGCCTGTGACGAAATGAGGGATCCCCCCGATAAACTCATCTTT.

As regards this clone: The mismatch at residue 16 between this DNA's translation and the TCRdb protein of a much larger clone likely reflects a read error; the protein shown is translated from the DNA. The V gene is given as TRDV2, and no J gene call is available; TRDD3 is taken as the D call from the table, unchecked against the DNA. The CDR3 has 18 residues. The germline V gene has CDR1 GEAIGNYY and CDR2 EKD. The CDR3 is CACDTVRGTPLYTDKPIF. The CDR3 DNA reads TGTGCCTGTGACACCGTCCGGGGGACCCCCCTGTACACCGATAAACCCATCTTT.

Concerning this clone itself: Only one base separates this from a far larger clonotype, so it likely reflects a read error. The same CDR3 is also encoded by other DNA sequences in this sample. The rearrangement uses TRDV1 and TRDJ1, with D perhaps TRDD3 (5 bases). The J gene is not listed in TCRdb, so it was assigned here from a DNA match to germline. The CDR3 has 15 amino acids. The germline V gene has CDR1 TSWWSYY and CDR2 QGS. The CDR3 reads CALGAPFRATFKLIF. The CDR3 DNA is TGTGCCCTTGGGGCCCCTTTTCGGGCTACGTTTAAACTCATCTTT.

This clone was detected a few times. A far bigger clonotype differs at one base, so this is likely a read error. Other DNA sequences in this sample translate to the same CDR3. This chain links TRDV2 with TRDJ1; D is possibly TRDD3 (5 bases). TCRdb gives no J gene; it was assigned here by matching the DNA to germline. Trimming took off 0 bases at V and 5 bases at J, with 24 bases between the two ends. This CDR3 is built from 18 residues. Germline-derived CDR1 and CDR2 are GEAIGNYY and EKD. CDR3 amino acids: CACDTVGSKVKGTDKLIF. The DNA of the CDR3 is TGTGCCTGTGACACCGTGGGGAGTAAAGTAAAGGGCACTGATAAACTCATCTTT.

This clone has more than one count but fewer than ten. TCRdb lists the protein of a much larger clone for this DNA, which differs at residue 19, so this is likely a read error; the protein given here is translated from the DNA itself. This chain links TRDV1 with TRDJ1; D may be TRDD2 or TRDD3 (8 bases each). TCRdb carries no J gene annotation; the J gene was assigned here by matching the DNA with germline. The CDR3 runs 25 residues. The V and J ends lost 2 bases and 0 bases respectively, with 40 bases between them. CDR1 and CDR2 (germline): TSWWSYY, QGS. The CDR3 protein is CALGEAPPPASYPYWGLEHTDKLIF. In DNA, the CDR3 is TGTGCTCTTGGGGAAGCGCCACCCCCGGCTTCCTACCCTTACTGGGGGCTGGAGCACACCGATAAACTCATCTTT.

This clone was counted between two and nine times. This DNA translates differently at residue 6 from the TCRdb protein, which is that of a much larger clone; a read error is likely, and the protein shown is the DNA's own translation. The rearrangement links TRDV1 to TRDJ1, with a tentative D call TRDD2 (5 bases). Here the J gene came from matching the DNA to germline, since TCRdb omits it. From germline, CDR1 is TSWWSYY and CDR2 QGS. The CDR3 runs 17 residues. Trimming pared 2 bases from V and 0 bases from J, leaving 16 bases between. The CDR3 DNA reads as TGTGCTCTTGGGGAAGATTTCCTCCAGACCTACACCGATAAACTCATCTTT. Encoded protein: CALGEDFLQTYTDKLIF.

Only a few counts were recorded for this clone. The amino acid sequence in TCRdb belongs to a much larger clone and departs from this DNA's translation at residue 16, likely a sequencing read error; the sequence shown is translated from the DNA. The chain has TRDV2 and TRDJ1; 9 nucleotides agree with TRDD3. This CDR3 contains 18 residues. Germline CDR1 reads GEAIGNYY; CDR2 reads EKD. CDR3 bases: TGTGCCTGTGACACGGAGGGCGGCTGGGGGATGCCGCCCGATAAACCCATCTTT. This sequence encodes CACDTEGGWGMPPDKPIF.

This clone was observed a handful of times. Only one base separates this from a far larger clonotype, so it likely reflects a read error. Other nucleotide sequences in the sample specify the same CDR3. This chain joins TRDV2 and TRDJ1; D unresolved. TCRdb records no J gene; here it was assigned by comparing the DNA to germline. Trimming stripped 0 bases from V and 1 base from J, with 11 bases between. The CDR3 spans 15 residues. From germline, CDR1 is GEAIGNYY and CDR2 EKD. CDR3 bases: TGTGCCTGTGACACCCTACTAGCCACCACCGATAAACTCATCTTT. Amino acids: CACDTLLATTDKLIF.

This clone was counted at least ten times. V gene TRDV1 combines with J gene TRDJ1; 12 bases agree with TRDD3. Per germline, CDR1 TSWWSYY and CDR2 QGS. The ends lost 4 bases at V and 1 base at J; junction bases unmatched: 22. This CDR3 comprises 22 residues. CDR3 sequence: CALGGHLPNSLGDTVVTDKLIF. The CDR3 nucleotides read TGTGCTCTTGGGGGCCACCTTCCTAATAGTCTGGGGGATACGGTGGTCACCGATAAACTCATCTTT.

Turning to this clone: One base separates it from a far larger clone, so it is likely a read error. The sample carries other DNA sequences with the same CDR3. V usage is TRDV2 and J usage is TRDJ1, with 12 nucleotides matching TRDD3. The J gene is not listed in TCRdb, so it was assigned here from a DNA match to germline. The CDR3 has 18 residues. CDR1 and CDR2 (germline): GEAIGNYY, EKD. V trimming: 1 base; J trimming: 1 base; junction bases outside the gene matches: 9. The CDR3 is CACDTITGGYSSTDKLIF. The CDR3, as DNA: TGTGCCTGTGACACGATCACTGGGGGATACTCGTCCACCGATAAACTCATCTTT.

As regards this clone: A far more abundant clone sits one base away, making this likely a read error. The sample has other DNA sequences that encode this CDR3 too. The chain uses TRDV1 and TRDJ1; 8 bases are shared with TRDD2. TCRdb leaves out the J gene; it was filled in here by matching the DNA to germline. With V trimmed by 3 bases and J by 6 bases, 63 bases remained unmatched. Germline CDR1 TSWWSYY, CDR2 QGS. There are 33 residues in the CDR3. CDR3: CALGEDTIENNFLPVYSYESQAVKGFPSNKLIF. The CDR3 nucleotides read TGTGCTCTTGGGGAGGATACTATCGAAAACAACTTCCTACCCGTTTACTCCTACGAATCCCAAGCCGTGAAAGGGTTCCCAAGCAATAAACTCATCTTT.

As concerns this clone: TCRdb's entry gives the protein of a much larger clone, which mismatches this DNA's translation at residue 9, likely from a read error; the protein reported here is translated from the DNA. This chain connects TRDV2 to TRDJ1; 8 bases are a match to TRDD3. The J gene, missing from TCRdb, was assigned here through DNA to germline matching. CDR3 length: 15 amino acids. Trimming removed 3 bases from V and 5 bases from J; junction bases left unmatched: 10. Per the germline V gene, CDR1 is GEAIGNYY and CDR2 is EKD. CDR3 DNA: TGTGCCTGTGACCCAGTACTGGGGGGTGGAGATAAACTCATCTTT. Its protein product is CACDPVLGGGDKLIF.

A note on this clone: TCRdb assigns this DNA the protein of a much larger clone, which departs from its translation at residue 16; this likely reflects a read error, and the protein shown comes from translating the DNA. The V gene call reads TRDV1; no J gene was called; no DNA check was done on the table's D call, TRDD3. CDR1 is TSWWSYY, CDR2 QGS, per germline. The CDR3 loop spans 19 amino acids. CDR3 sequence reads: CALGELPEPGSGYTDNLIF. CDR3 sequence (DNA): TGTGCTCTTGGGGAACTACCCGAACCGGGGTCCGGGTACACCGATAATCTCATCTTT.

This clone has a handful of counts. One base separates it from a far larger clone, so it is likely a read error. The sample holds other DNA sequences that translate to the same CDR3. CDR3 sequence reads: CACDTLRDGGTNTGDYTDKLIF. The CDR3 DNA sequence: TGTGCCTGTGACACCTTAAGGGATGGGGGGACCAATACAGGGGACTACACCGATAAACTCATCTTT. The chain has TRDV2 and TRDJ1; possibly TRDD3 for D (6 bases). Since TCRdb gives no J gene, matching the DNA to germline was used here to assign it. The germline V gene encodes CDR1 GEAIGNYY and CDR2 EKD. The CDR3 sequence is 22 residues long. V was cut by 0 bases and J by 0 bases, with 31 bases left in between.

This clone was seen a few times. TCRdb assigns this DNA the protein of a much larger clone, which departs from its translation at residue 7; this likely reflects a read error, and the protein shown comes from translating the DNA. The chain employs TRDV1 and TRDJ1; 9 positions agree with TRDD3. Germline V gene sequence: CDR1 TSWWSYY, CDR2 QGS. CDR3 length equals 19 residues. V dropped 1 base and J dropped 0; count of bases not matched to a gene: 12. CDR3 sequence: CALGEHNRYWGTYTDKLIF. CDR3 coding DNA: TGTGCTCTTGGGGAACATAACCGGTACTGGGGGACTTACACCGATAAACTCATCTTT.

This clone showed up many times. A far larger clone is only one base removed, so a read error is likely. The same CDR3 is also encoded by other DNA sequences in this sample. The chain is built from TRDV2 and TRDJ1; 7 bases align to TRDD3. TCRdb does not report a J gene; here it was assigned by matching the DNA to germline references. Unmatched junction bases numbered 13, after V lost 3 bases and J lost 4 bases. The germline V gene has CDR1 GEAIGNYY and CDR2 EKD. This CDR3 is 16 amino acids long. The CDR3 protein is CACDLLAGGNHDKLIF. The CDR3 nucleotides read TGTGCCTGTGACCTCCTCGCTGGGGGGAACCACGATAAACTCATCTTT.

This clone showed up many times. TCRdb's protein, taken from a much larger clone, differs from this DNA's translation at residue 5, likely owing to a read error; the protein displayed comes from the DNA. This chain connects TRDV2 to TRDJ1; 10 positions match TRDD3. CDR3 length equals 22 residues. Germline V gene sequence: CDR1 GEAIGNYY, CDR2 EKD. The V and J ends lost 3 bases and 0 bases, in that order; junction bases with no gene match: 24. This chain's CDR3 is CACDAITGGLIKLPNYTDKLIF. CDR3 in DNA: TGTGCCTGTGACGCCATTACTGGGGGATTGATAAAGCTACCGAATTACACCGATAAACTCATCTTT.

About this clone itself: The amino acid sequence in TCRdb belongs to a much larger clone and departs from this DNA's translation at residue 6, likely a sequencing read error; the sequence shown is translated from the DNA. The chain couples TRDV1 to TRDJ1; D may be TRDD2 or TRDD3 (5 bases each). TCRdb gives no J gene; it was assigned here by matching the DNA to germline. This CDR3 region has 18 residues. V was shortened by 3 bases and J by 3 bases, with 23 bases between the two germline ends. Germline V lookup: CDR1 TSWWSYY, CDR2 QGS. The CDR3 nucleotides read TGTGCTCTTGGGGACCCCCTACGTATTACTGGTACTGCCGATAAACTCATCTTT. Amino acids: CALGDPLRITGTADKLIF.

This clone occurred many times. J is TRDJ1 and V is TRDV1, with 8 bases that match TRDD3. This CDR3 contains 18 residues. With V trimmed by 2 bases and J by 0 bases, 11 bases remained unmatched. Germline CDR1 reads TSWWSYY; CDR2 reads QGS. The DNA of the CDR3 is TGTGCTCTTGGGGAATACCGTACTGGGGGTGCGTACACCGATAAACTCATCTTT. Its protein is CALGEYRTGGAYTDKLIF.

A word on this clone: TCRdb pairs this DNA with a much larger clone's protein that differs at residue 5, likely a read error; the protein shown was translated from the DNA. The chain has TRDV2 and TRDJ1, with 8 bases fitting TRDD3. The J gene, left out of TCRdb, was set here by checking the DNA against germline. CDR3 length equals 16 residues. Germline V CDR1 and CDR2: GEAIGNYY, EKD. Losses at the gene ends were 2 bases for V and 4 bases for J; bases not matched to a gene: 11. The CDR3 nucleotides are TGTGCCTGTGACATCGCTACTGGGGGCTCTCTCGATAAACTCATCTTT. Translation: CACDIATGGSLDKLIF.

As to this clone: TCRdb's listed protein matches a much larger clone and diverges from this DNA's translation at residue 3, likely through a read error; the protein shown comes from the DNA. The genes are TRDV1 and TRDJ1; possibly TRDD3 for D (6 bases). The J gene, not given by TCRdb, was assigned here from a germline match of the nucleotide sequence. The length of the CDR3 is 18 residues. Germline V gene sequence: CDR1 TSWWSYY, CDR2 QGS. The CDR3 coding sequence is TGTGCTCCTGGGGAACTTTTCCCCATTCCGGGCGAATCTGGTAAACTCATCTTT. It codes for CAPGELFPIPGESGKLIF.